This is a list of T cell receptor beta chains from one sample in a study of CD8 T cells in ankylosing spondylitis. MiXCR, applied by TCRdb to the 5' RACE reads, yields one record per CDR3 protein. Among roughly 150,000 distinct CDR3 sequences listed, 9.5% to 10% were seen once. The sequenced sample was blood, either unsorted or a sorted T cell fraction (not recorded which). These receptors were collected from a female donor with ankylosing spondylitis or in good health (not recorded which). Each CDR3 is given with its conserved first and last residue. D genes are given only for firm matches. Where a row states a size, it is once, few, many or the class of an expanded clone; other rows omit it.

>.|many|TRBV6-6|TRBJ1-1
CASSFNTGTEAFF
TGTGCCAGCAGCTTCAACACAGGGACTGAAGCTTTCTTT
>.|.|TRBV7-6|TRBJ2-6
CASSLAAQELSGANVLTF
TGTGCCAGCAGCTTAGCCGCACAGGAACTCTCTGGGGCCAACGTCCTGACTTTC
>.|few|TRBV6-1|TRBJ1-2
CASNPNYYGYTF
TGTGCCAGCAATCCCAACTACTATGGCTACACCTTC
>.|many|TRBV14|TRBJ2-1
CASSLTTPLHEQFF
TGTGCCAGCAGCCTTACTACGCCTTTGCATGAGCAGTTCTTC
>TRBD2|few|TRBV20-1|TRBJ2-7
CSVRPSGFSYEQYF
TGCAGTGTCAGGCCTAGCGGGTTCTCCTACGAGCAGTACTTC
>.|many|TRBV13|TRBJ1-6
CASSPQGGSPLHF
TGTGCCAGCAGCCCCCAAGGGGGGTCACCCCTCCACTTT
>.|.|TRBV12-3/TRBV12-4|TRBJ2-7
CASSLSQIYEQYF
TGTGCCAGCAGTTTGTCCCAAATCTACGAGCAGTACTTC
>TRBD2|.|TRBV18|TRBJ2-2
CASAGTSGRTDTGELFF
TGTGCCAGTGCCGGGACTAGCGGGAGGACTGACACCGGGGAGCTGTTTTTT
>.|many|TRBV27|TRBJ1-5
CASSLNVGKVLGDQPQHF
TGTGCCAGCAGTTTAAATGTTGGTAAGGTTTTGGGGGATCAGCCCCAGCATTTT
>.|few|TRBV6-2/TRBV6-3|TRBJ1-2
CASSPDSYVDGYTF
TGTGCCAGCAGTCCGGACAGTTACGTAGATGGCTACACCTTC
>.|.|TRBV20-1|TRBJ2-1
CSAQDYYQQFF
TGCAGTGCACAGGACTACTACCAGCAGTTCTTC
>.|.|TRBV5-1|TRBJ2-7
CASSLEYSSKGEQYF
TGCGCCAGCAGCTTGGAGTACTCCTCGAAGGGCGAGCAGTACTTC
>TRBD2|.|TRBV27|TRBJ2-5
CASRLAGDETQYF
TGTGCCAGTAGACTAGCGGGAGACGAGACCCAGTACTTC
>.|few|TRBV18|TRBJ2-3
CASSKEGPGTDTQYF
TGTGCCAGCTCAAAGGAGGGACCAGGCACAGATACGCAGTATTTT
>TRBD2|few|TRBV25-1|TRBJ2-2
CASSEAGGADGELFF
TGTGCCAGCAGTGAAGCGGGGGGCGCCGACGGGGAGCTGTTTTTT
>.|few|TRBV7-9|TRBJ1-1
CASSQSAEIGAFF
TGTGCCAGCAGCCAATCCGCGGAGATTGGGGCTTTCTTT
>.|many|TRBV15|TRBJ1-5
CATSRDHSQPQHF
TGTGCCACCAGCAGAGATCATTCTCAGCCCCAGCATTTT
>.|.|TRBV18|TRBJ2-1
CASSPPNSREHNEQFF
TGTGCCAGCTCACCACCGAATAGCAGAGAGCACAATGAGCAGTTCTTC
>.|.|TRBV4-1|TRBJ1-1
CASSQGVAGTEAFF
TGCGCCAGCAGCCAAGGAGTGGCGGGGACTGAAGCTTTCTTT
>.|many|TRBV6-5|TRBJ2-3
CAVQGWDTQYF
TGTGCCGTTCAGGGGTGGGATACGCAGTATTTT
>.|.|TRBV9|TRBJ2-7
CASSVGGASDEQYF
TGTGCCAGCAGCGTAGGTGGGGCTAGCGATGAGCAGTACTTC
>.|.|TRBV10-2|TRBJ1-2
CASWEGLDYGYTF
TGCGCCAGCTGGGAGGGCCTCGACTATGGCTACACCTTC
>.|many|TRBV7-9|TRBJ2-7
CASSTIHGQYF
TGTGCCAGCAGCACCATACACGGGCAGTACTTC
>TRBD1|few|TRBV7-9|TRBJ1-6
CASSLGQGGSPLHF
TGTGCCAGCAGCCTAGGACAGGGGGGTTCACCCCTCCACTTT
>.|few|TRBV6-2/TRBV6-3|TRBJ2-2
CATRWRGVTGELFF
TGTGCCACCCGGTGGAGGGGAGTAACCGGGGAGCTGTTTTTT
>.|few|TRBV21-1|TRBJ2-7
CASSTHRDRVYYEQYF
TGTGCCAGCAGCACACACCGGGACAGGGTCTATTACGAGCAGTACTTC
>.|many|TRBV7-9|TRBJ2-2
CASSLRGNTGELFF
TGTGCCAGCAGCTTACGCGGTAACACCGGGGAGCTGTTTTTT
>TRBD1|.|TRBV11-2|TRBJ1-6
CASSLGTATNSPLHF
TGTGCCAGCAGCCTGGGGACAGCTACTAATTCACCCCTCCACTTT
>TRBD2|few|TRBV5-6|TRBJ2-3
CASSPTVRREVVEDTQYF
TGTGCCAGCAGCCCGACCGTCAGGCGGGAGGTGGTCGAGGATACGCAGTATTTT
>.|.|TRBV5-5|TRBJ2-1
CASSSTRGGNEQFF
TGTGCCAGCAGCTCGACGAGGGGCGGCAATGAGCAGTTCTTC
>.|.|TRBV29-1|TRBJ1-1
CSVEDHREIFGTEAFF
TGCAGCGTTGAAGATCACAGGGAAATTTTTGGCACTGAAGCTTTCTTT
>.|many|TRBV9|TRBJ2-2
CASSVETATYTGELFF
TGTGCCAGCAGCGTAGAAACAGCGACTTACACCGGGGAGCTGTTTTTT
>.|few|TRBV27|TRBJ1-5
CASSLSPSNQPQHF
TGTGCCAGCAGTTTAAGTCCCAGCAATCAGCCCCAGCATTTT
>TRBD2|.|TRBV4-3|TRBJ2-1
CASSQDGTGGRYNEQFF
TGCGCCAGCAGCCAAGATGGGACGGGGGGGCGGTACAATGAGCAGTTCTTC
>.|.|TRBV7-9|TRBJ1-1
CASSHEAMNTEAFF
TGTGCCAGCAGCCACGAAGCCATGAACACTGAAGCTTTCTTT
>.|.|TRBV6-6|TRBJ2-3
CARQFTDTQYF
TGTGCCAGACAGTTCACAGATACGCAGTATTTT
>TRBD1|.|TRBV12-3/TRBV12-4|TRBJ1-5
CASSPGTGGQPQHF
TGTGCCAGCAGTCCCGGGACAGGGGGACAGCCCCAGCATTTT